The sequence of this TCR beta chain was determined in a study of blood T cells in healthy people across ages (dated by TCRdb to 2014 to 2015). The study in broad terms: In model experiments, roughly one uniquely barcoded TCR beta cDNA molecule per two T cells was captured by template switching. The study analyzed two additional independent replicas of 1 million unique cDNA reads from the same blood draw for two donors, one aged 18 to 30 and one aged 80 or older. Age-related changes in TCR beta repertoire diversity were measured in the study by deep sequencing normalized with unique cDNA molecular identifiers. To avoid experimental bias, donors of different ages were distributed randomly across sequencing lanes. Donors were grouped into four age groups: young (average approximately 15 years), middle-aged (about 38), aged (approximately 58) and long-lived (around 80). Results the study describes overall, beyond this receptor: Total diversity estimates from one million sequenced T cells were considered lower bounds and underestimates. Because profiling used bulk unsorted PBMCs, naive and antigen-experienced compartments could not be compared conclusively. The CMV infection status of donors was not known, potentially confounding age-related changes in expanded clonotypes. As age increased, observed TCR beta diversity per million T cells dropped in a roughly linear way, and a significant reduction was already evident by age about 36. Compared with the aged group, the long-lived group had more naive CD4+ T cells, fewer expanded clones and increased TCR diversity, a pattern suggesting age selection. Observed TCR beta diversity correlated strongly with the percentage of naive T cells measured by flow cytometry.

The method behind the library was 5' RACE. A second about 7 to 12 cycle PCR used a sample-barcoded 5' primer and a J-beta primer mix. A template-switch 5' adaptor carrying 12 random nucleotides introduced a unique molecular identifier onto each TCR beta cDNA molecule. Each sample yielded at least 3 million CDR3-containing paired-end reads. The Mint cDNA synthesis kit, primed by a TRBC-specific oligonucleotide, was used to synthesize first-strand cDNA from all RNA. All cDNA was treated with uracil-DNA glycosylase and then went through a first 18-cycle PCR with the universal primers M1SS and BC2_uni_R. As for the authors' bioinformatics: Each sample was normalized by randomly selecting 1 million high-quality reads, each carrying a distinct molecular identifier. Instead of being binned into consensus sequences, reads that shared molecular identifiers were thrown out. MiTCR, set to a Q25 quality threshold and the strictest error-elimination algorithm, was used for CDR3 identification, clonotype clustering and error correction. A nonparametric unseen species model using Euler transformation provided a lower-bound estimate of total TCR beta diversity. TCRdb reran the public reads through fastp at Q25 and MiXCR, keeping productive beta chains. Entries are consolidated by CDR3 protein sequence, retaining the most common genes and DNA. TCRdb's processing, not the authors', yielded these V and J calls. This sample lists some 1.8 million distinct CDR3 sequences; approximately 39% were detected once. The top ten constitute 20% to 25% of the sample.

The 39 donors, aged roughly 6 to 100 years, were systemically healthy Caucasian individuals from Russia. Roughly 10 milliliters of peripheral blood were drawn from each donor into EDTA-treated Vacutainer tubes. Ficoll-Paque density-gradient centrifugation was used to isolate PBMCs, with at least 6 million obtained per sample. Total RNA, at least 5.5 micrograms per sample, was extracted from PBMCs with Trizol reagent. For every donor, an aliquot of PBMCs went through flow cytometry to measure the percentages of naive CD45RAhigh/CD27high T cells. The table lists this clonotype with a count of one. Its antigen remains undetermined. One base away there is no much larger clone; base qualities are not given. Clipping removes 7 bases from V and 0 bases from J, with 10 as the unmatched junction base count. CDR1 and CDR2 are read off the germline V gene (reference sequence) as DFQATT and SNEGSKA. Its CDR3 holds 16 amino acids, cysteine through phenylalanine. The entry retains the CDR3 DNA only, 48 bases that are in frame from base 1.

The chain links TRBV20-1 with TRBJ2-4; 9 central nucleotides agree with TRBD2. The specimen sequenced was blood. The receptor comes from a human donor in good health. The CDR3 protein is CSVPLAGHLAKNIQYF. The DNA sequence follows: TGCAGTGTCCCGCTAGCGGGGCACTTAGCCAAAAACATTCAGTACTTC.